These T cell receptor beta chains were read from a single sample in a study of blood T cells in healthy people across ages. TCRdb redid the calling of the 5' RACE reads with MiXCR, one entry per CDR3 protein. This sample has hundreds of thousands of distinct CDR3 sequences, with roughly three fifths found just once. Material: blood. The receptors come from a man aged 35 to 55 in good health. Each CDR3 is given with its conserved first and last residue. D genes are given only for firm matches. Size tells how often a clone was seen (once, few, many) or the class of an expanded clone, and some rows leave it out.

D,V,J,size,CDR3,DNA
TRBD2,TRBV7-9,TRBJ2-1,NA,CASSFGDYQQFF,TGTGCCAGCAGCTTTGGGGACTACCAGCAGTTCTTC
NA,TRBV20-1,TRBJ2-7,NA,CSARDFSYEQYF,TGCAGTGCTCGGGATTTCTCCTACGAGCAGTACTTC
NA,TRBV7-9,TRBJ2-3,NA,CVSSFTGSTDTQYF,TGTGTCAGCAGCTTCACAGGGAGCACAGATACGCAGTATTTT
NA,TRBV7-9,TRBJ2-3,NA,CASSRSEGFTDTQYF,TGTGCCAGCAGCCGCAGCGAAGGGTTCACAGATACGCAGTATTTT
NA,TRBV2,TRBJ2-6,few,CALEADSGANVLTF,TGTGCCTTGGAGGCGGACTCTGGGGCCAACGTCCTGACTTTC
TRBD2,TRBV6-1,TRBJ2-1,NA,CASTGGNQGNEQFF,TGTGCCAGCACCGGGGGGAACCAGGGCAATGAGCAGTTCTTC
TRBD2,TRBV6-5,TRBJ2-2,NA,CASGGTSGFTGELFF,TGTGCCAGCGGAGGGACTAGCGGGTTCACCGGGGAGCTGTTTTTT
NA,TRBV6-2/TRBV6-3,TRBJ2-1,NA,CASGPASRRLAYNEQFF,TGTGCCAGCGGGCCGGCGTCTAGGAGACTAGCCTACAATGAGCAGTTCTTC
TRBD2,TRBV7-2,TRBJ2-7,NA,CASSLSPSGTYEQYF,TGTGCCAGCAGCTTGAGCCCTAGCGGGACCTACGAGCAGTACTTC
TRBD1,TRBV4-2,TRBJ2-2,NA,CASSQHPGQGWTGELFF,TGTGCCAGCAGCCAACATCCAGGACAGGGATGGACCGGGGAGCTGTTTTTT
TRBD2,TRBV7-2,TRBJ2-7,NA,CASNPGGSLIYEQYF,TGTGCCAGCAATCCTGGCGGGAGCTTAATCTACGAGCAGTACTTC
TRBD2,TRBV3-1,TRBJ2-5,once,CASSPRAGGFGEQYF,TGTGCCAGCAGCCCTCGGGCGGGAGGATTCGGTGAGCAGTACTTC
TRBD2,TRBV28,TRBJ2-7,few,CASSVSGSGYEQYF,TGTGCCAGCAGTGTTAGCGGGAGTGGCTACGAGCAGTACTTC
NA,TRBV30,TRBJ2-3,NA,CAWSVGLPRGDTQYF,TGTGCCTGGAGTGTGGGTTTGCCCCGGGGAGATACGCAGTATTTT
NA,TRBV7-6,TRBJ2-5,NA,CASRGPETQYF,TGTGCCAGCAGGGGGCCGGAGACCCAGTACTTC
NA,TRBV28,TRBJ1-2,NA,CASSLPGTVYGYTF,TGTGCCAGCAGCCTCCCTGGGACGGTCTATGGCTACACCTTC
NA,TRBV20-1,TRBJ2-1,once,CSASAVGSYNEQFF,TGCAGTGCTAGCGCAGTGGGCTCCTACAATGAGCAGTTCTTC
NA,TRBV10-3,TRBJ2-6,few,CAISESESSGANVLTF,TGTGCCATCAGTGAGTCAGAGAGCTCTGGGGCCAACGTCCTGACTTTC
TRBD2,TRBV4-2,TRBJ2-1,NA,CASSQGISGGASDEQFF,TGTGCCAGCAGCCAGGGGATTAGCGGGGGGGCCTCAGATGAGCAGTTCTTC
NA,TRBV20-1,TRBJ2-7,NA,CSEKFPGRHNEQYF,TGCAGTGAGAAATTCCCGGGACGCCATAATGAGCAGTACTTC
TRBD1,TRBV6-2/TRBV6-3,TRBJ2-3,NA,CASSYSWTGSSPDTQYF,TGTGCCAGCAGTTACTCGTGGACAGGGTCTTCCCCAGATACGCAGTATTTT
TRBD2,TRBV20-1,TRBJ2-7,few,CSASITGASGSYEQYF,TGCAGTGCTAGTATCACCGGGGCTAGCGGGTCGTACGAGCAGTACTTC
NA,TRBV7-9,TRBJ2-7,NA,CASSLGEAGQVPYEQYF,TGTGCCAGCAGCTTAGGAGAGGCAGGGCAGGTCCCCTACGAGCAGTACTTC
TRBD1,TRBV9,TRBJ1-4,NA,CASSGRDSPNEKLFF,TGTGCCAGCAGCGGCCGGGACAGCCCTAATGAAAAACTGTTTTTT
NA,TRBV11-2,TRBJ2-7,NA,CASSPRSSREQYF,TGTGCCAGCAGCCCACGATCGAGTCGCGAGCAGTACTTC
TRBD2,TRBV6-6,TRBJ2-7,few,CASRAGDSYEQYF,TGTGCCAGCCGAGCGGGGGATTCCTACGAGCAGTACTTC
NA,TRBV21-1,TRBJ2-5,few,CASSNARGPQETQYF,TGTGCCAGCAGCAACGCACGGGGGCCACAAGAGACCCAGTACTTC
NA,TRBV4-3,TRBJ2-1,NA,CASSQASYNEQFF,TGCGCCAGCAGCCAAGCGTCCTACAATGAGCAGTTCTTC
NA,TRBV15,TRBJ1-2,NA,CATSRETGYYGYTF,TGTGCCACCAGCAGGGAGACAGGCTACTATGGCTACACCTTC
NA,TRBV4-2,TRBJ2-1,NA,CASSQALGESYEQFF,TGTGCCAGCAGCCAAGCCTTAGGTGAGAGTTACGAGCAGTTCTTC
TRBD2,TRBV13,TRBJ2-1,NA,CASSLPSRSGGFNEQFF,TGTGCCAGCAGCCTTCCGTCTCGTAGCGGGGGCTTCAATGAGCAGTTCTTC
NA,TRBV5-6,TRBJ2-5,NA,CASSSNLRGSETQYF,TGTGCCAGCAGCTCCAATCTTAGGGGGAGCGAGACCCAGTACTTC
NA,TRBV24-1,TRBJ1-1,NA,CATRKDGNGWTEAFF,TGTGCCACCAGAAAAGACGGGAATGGGTGGACTGAAGCTTTCTTT
TRBD2,TRBV27,TRBJ2-1,NA,CASSLAGGPGQFF,TGTGCCAGCTCACTGGCGGGAGGGCCAGGGCAGTTCTTC
NA,TRBV4-2,TRBJ2-1,few,CASSEAGAGDRLGEQFF,TGTGCCAGCAGCGAAGCCGGTGCGGGGGACAGATTAGGTGAGCAGTTCTTC
NA,TRBV7-6,TRBJ2-7,NA,CASSRYSQGSGDEQYF,TGTGCCAGCAGCCGATACTCCCAGGGGTCGGGGGACGAGCAGTACTTC
TRBD1,TRBV6-5,TRBJ2-4,NA,CASSDSTGVWEQYF,TGTGCCAGCAGTGATTCGACAGGGGTATGGGAGCAGTACTTC
TRBD2,TRBV28,TRBJ2-7,NA,CASSLERGFSYEQYF,TGTGCCAGCAGTTTGGAGCGGGGGTTCTCCTACGAGCAGTACTTC
TRBD2,TRBV7-2,TRBJ2-1,NA,CASSLVTSGSNEQFF,TGTGCCAGCAGCTTAGTCACTAGCGGGAGCAATGAGCAGTTCTTC
TRBD2,TRBV24-1,TRBJ2-5,NA,CATSDVGRGETQYF,TGTGCCACCAGTGATGTAGGGAGGGGAGAGACCCAGTACTTC
TRBD2,TRBV3-1,TRBJ2-3,NA,CASSLGGLAASTDTQYF,TGTGCCAGCAGTCTTGGGGGACTAGCGGCTTCCACAGATACGCAGTATTTT
NA,TRBV28,TRBJ2-3,NA,CASSDTRAITTDTQYF,TGTGCCAGCAGTGATACCCGGGCCATTACCACAGATACGCAGTATTTT
TRBD2,TRBV7-6,TRBJ2-3,NA,CASSQSSGGAGADTQYF,TGTGCCAGCAGCCAAAGTAGCGGGGGGGCCGGGGCTGATACGCAGTATTTT
TRBD1,TRBV10-3,TRBJ1-4,NA,CATSRDRVNEKLFF,TGTGCCACTAGCCGGGACAGGGTTAATGAAAAACTGTTTTTT
NA,TRBV28,TRBJ2-5,few,CASRSEIQETQYF,TGTGCCAGCAGGTCAGAAATTCAAGAGACCCAGTACTTC
NA,TRBV20-1,TRBJ1-2,few,CSASYGRDYGYTF,TGCAGTGCTAGTTACGGCAGAGACTATGGCTACACCTTC
NA,TRBV10-3,TRBJ2-7,NA,CAISEQEDEQYF,TGTGCCATCAGTGAGCAAGAGGACGAGCAGTACTTC
NA,TRBV29-1,TRBJ2-3,NA,CSTRRLTSTDTQYF,TGCAGCACAAGAAGGCTGACTAGCACAGATACGCAGTATTTT
NA,TRBV5-1,TRBJ2-5,NA,CASSLGTIEETQYF,TGCGCCAGCAGCTTGGGCACAATAGAAGAGACCCAGTACTTC
NA,TRBV28,TRBJ2-7,NA,CASTKAYEQYF,TGTGCCAGCACCAAGGCCTACGAGCAGTACTTC